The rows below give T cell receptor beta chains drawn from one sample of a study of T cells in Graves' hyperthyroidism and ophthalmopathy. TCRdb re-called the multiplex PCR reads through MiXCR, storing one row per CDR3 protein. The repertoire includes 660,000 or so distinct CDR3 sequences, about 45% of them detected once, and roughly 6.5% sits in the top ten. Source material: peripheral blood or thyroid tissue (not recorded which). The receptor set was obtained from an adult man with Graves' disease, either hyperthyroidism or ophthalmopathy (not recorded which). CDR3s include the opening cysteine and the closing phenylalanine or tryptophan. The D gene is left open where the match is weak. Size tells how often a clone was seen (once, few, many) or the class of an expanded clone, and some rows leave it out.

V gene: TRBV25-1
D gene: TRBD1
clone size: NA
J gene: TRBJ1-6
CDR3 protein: CASSESYRGGSPLHF
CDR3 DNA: TGTGCCAGCAGCGAGTCCTACAGGGGAGGCTCACCCCTCCACTTT

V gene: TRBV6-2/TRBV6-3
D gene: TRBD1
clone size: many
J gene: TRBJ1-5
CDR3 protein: CASSYTGGIQPQHF
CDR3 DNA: TGTGCCAGCAGTTACACAGGGGGCATTCAGCCCCAGCATTTT

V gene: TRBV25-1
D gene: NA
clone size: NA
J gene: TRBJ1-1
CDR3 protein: CASSPGRQLNTEAFF
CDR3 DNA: TGTGCCAGCAGTCCGGGTCGGCAGTTGAACACTGAAGCTTTCTTT

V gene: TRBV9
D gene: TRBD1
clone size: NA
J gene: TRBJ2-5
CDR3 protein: CASSAGQAETQYF
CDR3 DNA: TGTGCCAGCAGCGCAGGACAGGCCGAGACCCAGTACTTC

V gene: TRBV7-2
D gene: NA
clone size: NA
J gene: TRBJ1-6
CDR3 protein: CASSQGGGESYNSPLHF
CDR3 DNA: TGTGCCAGCAGCCAAGGAGGGGGAGAATCCTATAATTCACCCCTCCACTTT

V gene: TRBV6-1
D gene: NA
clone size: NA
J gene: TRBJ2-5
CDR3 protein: CASRSQSGAQYF
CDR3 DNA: TGTGCCAGCAGGTCTCAATCAGGGGCCCAGTACTTC

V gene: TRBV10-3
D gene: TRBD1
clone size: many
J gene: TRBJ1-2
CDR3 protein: CAIRPGGLYYGYTF
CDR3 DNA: TGTGCCATCAGACCAGGGGGCCTATACTATGGCTACACCTTC

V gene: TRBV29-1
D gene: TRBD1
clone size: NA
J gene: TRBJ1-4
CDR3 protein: CSALAGTGEKKLFF
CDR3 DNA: TGCAGCGCCCTAGCGGGGACAGGGGAGAAAAAACTGTTTTTT

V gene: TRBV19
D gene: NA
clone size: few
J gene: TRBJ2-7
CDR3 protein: CATGRGYEQYF
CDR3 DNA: TGTGCCACCGGGCGAGGGTACGAGCAGTACTTC

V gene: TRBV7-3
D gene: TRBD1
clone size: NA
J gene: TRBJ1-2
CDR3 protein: CASSSSGTGDDGYTF
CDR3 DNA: TGTGCCAGCAGCTCCTCCGGGACAGGGGATGATGGCTACACCTTC

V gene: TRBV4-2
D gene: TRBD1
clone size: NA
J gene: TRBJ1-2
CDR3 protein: CASSDWDRVRGAYGYTF
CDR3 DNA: TGTGCCAGCAGCGATTGGGACAGGGTGAGGGGTGCGTATGGCTACACCTTC

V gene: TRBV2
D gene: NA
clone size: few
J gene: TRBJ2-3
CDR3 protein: CASSFSTDTQYF
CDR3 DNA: TGTGCCAGCAGTTTTAGCACAGATACGCAGTATTTT

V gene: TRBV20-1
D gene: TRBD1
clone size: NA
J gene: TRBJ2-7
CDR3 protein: CSAHGTGGGYEQYF
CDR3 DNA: TGCAGTGCTCACGGGACAGGGGGAGGCTACGAGCAGTACTTC

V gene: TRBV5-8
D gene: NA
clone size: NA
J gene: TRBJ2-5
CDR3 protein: CASSLVLMPQETQYF
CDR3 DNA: TGTGCCAGCAGCTTGGTACTTATGCCCCAAGAGACCCAGTACTTC

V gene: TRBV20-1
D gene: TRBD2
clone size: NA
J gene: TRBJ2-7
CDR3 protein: CSADLGLAGEAEQYF
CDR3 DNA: TGCAGTGCTGATCTTGGACTAGCGGGAGAGGCCGAGCAGTACTTC

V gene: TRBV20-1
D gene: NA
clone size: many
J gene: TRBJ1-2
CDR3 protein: CSAKNGQWGGYTF
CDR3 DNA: TGCAGTGCAAAAAACGGACAGTGGGGCGGCTACACCTTC

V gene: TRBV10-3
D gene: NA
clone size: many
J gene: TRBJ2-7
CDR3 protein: CAIGQGTAYEQYF
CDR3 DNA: TGTGCCATCGGTCAGGGGACGGCCTACGAGCAGTACTTC

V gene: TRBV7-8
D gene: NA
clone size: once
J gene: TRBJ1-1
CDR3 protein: CASSLDGRGTGAFF
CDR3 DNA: TGTGCCAGCAGCTTAGACGGCAGGGGCACTGGAGCTTTCTTT

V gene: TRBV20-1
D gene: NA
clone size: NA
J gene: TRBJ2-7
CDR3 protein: CSARDQPRQSEQYF
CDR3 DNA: TGCAGTGCTAGGGATCAACCAAGACAGAGCGAGCAGTACTTC

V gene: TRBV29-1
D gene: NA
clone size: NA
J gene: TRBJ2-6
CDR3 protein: CSAGRSSGANVLTF
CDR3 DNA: TGCAGCGCGGGACGGAGCTCTGGGGCCAACGTCCTGACTTTC

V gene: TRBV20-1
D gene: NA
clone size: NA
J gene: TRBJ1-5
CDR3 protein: CSAKSQVWGYNQPQHF
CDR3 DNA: TGCAGTGCTAAATCACAGGTATGGGGGTACAATCAGCCCCAGCATTTT

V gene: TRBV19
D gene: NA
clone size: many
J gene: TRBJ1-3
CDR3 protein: CASSGHYSGNTIYF
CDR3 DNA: TGTGCCAGTAGTGGACACTACTCTGGAAACACCATATATTTT

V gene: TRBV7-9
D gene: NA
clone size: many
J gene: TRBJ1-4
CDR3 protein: CASTPRGEKLFF
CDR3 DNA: TGTGCCAGCACCCCGCGGGGTGAAAAACTGTTTTTT

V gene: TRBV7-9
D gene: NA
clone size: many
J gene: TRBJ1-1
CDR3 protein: CASSLAGVSNTEAFF
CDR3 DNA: TGTGCCAGCAGCTTAGCAGGAGTCTCGAACACTGAAGCTTTCTTT

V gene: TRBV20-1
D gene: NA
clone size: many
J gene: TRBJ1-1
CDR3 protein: CSTSDTGSEAFF
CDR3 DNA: TGCAGTACCAGTGATACAGGGTCTGAAGCTTTCTTT

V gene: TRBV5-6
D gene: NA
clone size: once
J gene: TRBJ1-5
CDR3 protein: CASSLAAWQVGSQPQHF
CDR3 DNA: TGTGCCAGCAGCTTGGCGGCGTGGCAGGTTGGGTCTCAGCCCCAGCATTTT

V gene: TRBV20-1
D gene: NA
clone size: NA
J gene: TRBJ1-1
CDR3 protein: CSAIPPVQQAEAFF
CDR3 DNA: TGCAGTGCTATCCCGCCCGTTCAGCAGGCTGAAGCTTTCTTT

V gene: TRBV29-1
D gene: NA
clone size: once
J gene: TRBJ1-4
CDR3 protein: CTRGGKFF
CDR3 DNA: TGCACGAGGGGGGGAAAGTTTTTT

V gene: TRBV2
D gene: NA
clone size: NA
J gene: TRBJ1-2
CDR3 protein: CASSAMGDNYGYTF
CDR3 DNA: TGTGCCAGCAGTGCGATGGGAGATAACTATGGCTACACCTTC

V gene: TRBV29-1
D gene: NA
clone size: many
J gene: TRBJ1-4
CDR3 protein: CSVGQGVNEKLFF
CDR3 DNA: TGCAGCGTTGGGCAGGGTGTGAATGAAAAACTGTTTTTT

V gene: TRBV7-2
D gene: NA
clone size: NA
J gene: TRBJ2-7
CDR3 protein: CASSFCAWELGQLPYEQYF
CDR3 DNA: NA

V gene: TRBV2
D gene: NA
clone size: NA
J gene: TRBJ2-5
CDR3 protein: CASSLGGQYPRETQYF
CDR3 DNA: TGTGCCAGCAGCTTGGGGGGACAGTACCCCCGGGAGACCCAGTACTTC

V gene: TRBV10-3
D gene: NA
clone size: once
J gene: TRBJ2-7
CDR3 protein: CAINPREGTAYEQYF
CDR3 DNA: TGTGCCATCAACCCCAGGGAAGGCACAGCCTACGAGCAGTACTTC

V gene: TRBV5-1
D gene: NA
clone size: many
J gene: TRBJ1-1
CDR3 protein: CASSLVGNAEAFF
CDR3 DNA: TGCGCCAGCAGCTTGGTGGGTAACGCTGAAGCTTTCTTT

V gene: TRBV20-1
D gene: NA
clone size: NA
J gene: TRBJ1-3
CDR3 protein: CSARGASALLGAGGNTIYF
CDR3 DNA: TGCAGTGCTAGAGGGGCTAGCGCCCTACTCGGGGCTGGAGGAAACACCATATATTTT

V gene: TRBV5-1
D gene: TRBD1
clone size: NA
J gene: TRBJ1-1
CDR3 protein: CASSLRDSLTEAFF
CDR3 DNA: TGCGCCAGCAGCCTCCGGGACAGCCTCACTGAAGCTTTCTTT

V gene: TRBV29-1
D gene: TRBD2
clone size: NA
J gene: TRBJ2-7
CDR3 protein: CSAGGESGAYEQYF
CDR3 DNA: TGCAGTGCCGGGGGGGAATCCGGCGCCTACGAGCAGTACTTC

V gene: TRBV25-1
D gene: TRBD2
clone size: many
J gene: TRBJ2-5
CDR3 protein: CASSEWEGKGRETQYF
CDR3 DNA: TGTGCCAGCAGTGAATGGGAGGGGAAGGGTCGAGAGACCCAGTACTTC

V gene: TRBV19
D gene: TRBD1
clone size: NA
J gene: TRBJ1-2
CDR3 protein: CASKDRSSIYGYTF
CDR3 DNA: TGTGCCAGTAAGGACAGGTCTTCTATCTATGGCTACACCTTC

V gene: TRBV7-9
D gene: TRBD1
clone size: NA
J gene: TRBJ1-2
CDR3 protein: CANSVEPWDRDYGYTF
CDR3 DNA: TGTGCCAACAGCGTTGAACCTTGGGACAGGGACTATGGCTACACCTTC

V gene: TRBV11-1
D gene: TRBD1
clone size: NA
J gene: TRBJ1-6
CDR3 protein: CARSLGQGYSPLHF
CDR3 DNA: TGTGCCCGCAGCCTGGGACAGGGTTATTCACCCCTCCACTTT

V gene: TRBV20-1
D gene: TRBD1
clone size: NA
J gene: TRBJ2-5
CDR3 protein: CSARRGRGWETQYF
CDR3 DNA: TGCAGTGCCCGCAGGGGCAGGGGGTGGGAGACCCAGTACTTC

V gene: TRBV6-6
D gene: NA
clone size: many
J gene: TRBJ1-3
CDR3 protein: CASLGSGNTIYF
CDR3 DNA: TGTGCCAGCTTGGGCTCTGGAAACACCATATATTTT

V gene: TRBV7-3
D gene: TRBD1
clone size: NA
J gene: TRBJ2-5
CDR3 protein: CASSLSGQKETQYF
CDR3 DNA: TGTGCCAGCAGCTTATCGGGACAGAAAGAGACCCAGTACTTC

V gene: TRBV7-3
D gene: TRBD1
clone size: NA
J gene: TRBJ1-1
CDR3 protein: CASSHIDRAFRNTEAFF
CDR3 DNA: TGCGCCAGCAGCCACATAGACAGGGCCTTCCGGAACACTGAAGCTTTCTTT